Listed below are T cell receptor beta chains from one sample, sequenced in a study of neurological immune-mediated disorders. Each CDR3 protein is one row after TCRdb ran MiXCR on the 5' RACE reads. The data show tens of thousands of distinct CDR3 sequences, with around a tenth seen just once and approximately 5% held by the top ten. The specimen sequenced was PBMCs. The receptors derive from a man between 65 and 85 years old with HTLV-1-associated myelopathy (HAM/TSP). Both conserved end residues are part of each CDR3. A D gene is named only where the DNA matches it firmly. Where a row states a size, it is once, few, many or the class of an expanded clone; other rows omit it.

d_gene | abundance | len | j_gene | v_gene | CDR3aa | CDR3nt
NA | few | 13 | TRBJ2-7 | TRBV6-2/TRBV6-3 | CASLNAASYEQYF | TGTGCCAGCTTAAACGCTGCCTCTTACGAGCAGTACTTC
NA | many | 16 | TRBJ2-6 | TRBV15 | CATSRDYRAGANVLTF | TGTGCCACCAGCAGAGACTATCGGGCTGGGGCCAACGTCCTGACTTTC
NA | many | 15 | TRBJ2-1 | TRBV15 | CATSPKPGSYNEQFF | TGTGCCACCAGCCCTAAACCGGGGTCGTACAATGAGCAGTTCTTC
NA | many | 13 | TRBJ1-5 | TRBV6-2/TRBV6-3 | CASGDLYNQPQHF | TGTGCCAGTGGGGACCTTTACAATCAGCCCCAGCATTTT
NA | many | 14 | TRBJ2-2 | TRBV5-5 | CASSLQGPAGELFF | TGTGCCAGCAGCTTACAGGGTCCCGCCGGGGAGCTGTTTTTT
NA | many | 14 | TRBJ2-1 | TRBV9 | CASNVAGSYNEQFF | TGTGCCAGCAACGTCGCCGGATCCTACAATGAGCAGTTCTTC
TRBD1 | many | 18 | TRBJ2-4 | TRBV20-1 | CSADGSTGGGGAKNIQYF | TGCAGTGCCGACGGATCCACAGGGGGAGGAGGGGCCAAAAACATTCAGTACTTC
TRBD1 | few | 14 | TRBJ2-7 | TRBV6-5 | CASSRIQGVREQYF | TGTGCCAGCAGTCGTATTCAGGGGGTAAGGGAGCAGTACTTC
TRBD2 | many | 17 | TRBJ2-2 | TRBV29-1 | CSAILSGRTKVTGELFF | TGCAGCGCTATACTTAGCGGGAGGACCAAGGTCACCGGGGAGCTGTTTTTT
NA | NA | 14 | TRBJ2-7 | TRBV7-2 | CASRPGLSSYEQYF | TGTGCCAGCAGACCCGGACTGTCCTCCTACGAGCAGTACTTC
TRBD1 | NA | 15 | TRBJ2-7 | TRBV20-1 | CSANNRDRFSYEQYF | TGCAGTGCCAACAACCGGGACAGGTTTTCCTACGAGCAGTACTTC
NA | many | 13 | TRBJ2-2 | TRBV6-1 | CASRPTGTGELFF | TGTGCCAGCAGACCCACAGGCACCGGGGAGCTGTTTTTT
NA | many | 12 | TRBJ2-1 | TRBV19 | CASSPTGNEQFF | TGTGCCAGTAGCCCAACAGGAAATGAGCAGTTCTTC
NA | many | 11 | TRBJ1-2 | TRBV20-1 | CSTSSGAGYTF | TGCAGTACCTCTTCCGGGGCTGGCTACACCTTC
NA | many | 17 | TRBJ2-6 | TRBV6-2/TRBV6-3 | CASSYTRSLGGANVLTF | TGTGCCAGCAGTTACACCCGGAGCCTGGGGGGGGCCAACGTCCTGACTTTC